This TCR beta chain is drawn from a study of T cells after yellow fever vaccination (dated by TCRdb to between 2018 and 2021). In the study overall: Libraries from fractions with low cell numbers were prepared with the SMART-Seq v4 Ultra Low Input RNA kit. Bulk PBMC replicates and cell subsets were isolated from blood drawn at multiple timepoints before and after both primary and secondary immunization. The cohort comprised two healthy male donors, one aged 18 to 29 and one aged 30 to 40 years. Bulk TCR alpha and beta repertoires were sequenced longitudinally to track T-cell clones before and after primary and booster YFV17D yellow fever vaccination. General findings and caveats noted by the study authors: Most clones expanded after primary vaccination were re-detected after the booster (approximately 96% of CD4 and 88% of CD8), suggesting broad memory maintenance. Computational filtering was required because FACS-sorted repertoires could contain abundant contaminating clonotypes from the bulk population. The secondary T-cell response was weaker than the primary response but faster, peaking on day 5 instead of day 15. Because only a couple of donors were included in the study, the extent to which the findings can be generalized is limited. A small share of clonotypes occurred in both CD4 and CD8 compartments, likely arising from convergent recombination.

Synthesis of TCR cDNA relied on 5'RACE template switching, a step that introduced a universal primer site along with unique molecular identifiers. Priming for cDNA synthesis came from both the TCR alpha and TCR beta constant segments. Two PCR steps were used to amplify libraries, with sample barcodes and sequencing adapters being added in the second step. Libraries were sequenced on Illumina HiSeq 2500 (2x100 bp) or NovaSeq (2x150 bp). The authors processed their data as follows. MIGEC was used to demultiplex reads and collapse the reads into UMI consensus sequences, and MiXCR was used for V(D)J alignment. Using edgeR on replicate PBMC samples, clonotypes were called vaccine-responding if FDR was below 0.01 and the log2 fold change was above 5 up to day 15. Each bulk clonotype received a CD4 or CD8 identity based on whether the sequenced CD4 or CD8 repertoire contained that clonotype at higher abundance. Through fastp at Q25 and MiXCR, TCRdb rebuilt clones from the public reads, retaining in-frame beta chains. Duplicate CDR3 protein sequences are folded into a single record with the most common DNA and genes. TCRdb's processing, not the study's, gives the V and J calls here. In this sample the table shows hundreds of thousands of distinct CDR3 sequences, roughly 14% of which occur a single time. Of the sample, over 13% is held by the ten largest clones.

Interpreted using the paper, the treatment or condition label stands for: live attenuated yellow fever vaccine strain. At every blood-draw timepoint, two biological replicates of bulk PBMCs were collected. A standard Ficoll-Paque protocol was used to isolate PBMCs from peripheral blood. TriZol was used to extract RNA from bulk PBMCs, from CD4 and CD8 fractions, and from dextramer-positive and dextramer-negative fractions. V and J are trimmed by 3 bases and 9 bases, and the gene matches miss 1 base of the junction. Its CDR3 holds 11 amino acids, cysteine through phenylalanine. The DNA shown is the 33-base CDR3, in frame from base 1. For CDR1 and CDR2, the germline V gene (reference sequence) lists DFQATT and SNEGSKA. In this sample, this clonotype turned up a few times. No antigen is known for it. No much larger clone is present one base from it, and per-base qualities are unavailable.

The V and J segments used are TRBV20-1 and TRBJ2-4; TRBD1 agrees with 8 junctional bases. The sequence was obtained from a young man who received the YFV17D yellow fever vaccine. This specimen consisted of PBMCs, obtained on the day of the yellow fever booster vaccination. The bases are TGCAGTGCTAGTCAGGGGGCCATTCAGTACTTC. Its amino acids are CSASQGAIQYF.